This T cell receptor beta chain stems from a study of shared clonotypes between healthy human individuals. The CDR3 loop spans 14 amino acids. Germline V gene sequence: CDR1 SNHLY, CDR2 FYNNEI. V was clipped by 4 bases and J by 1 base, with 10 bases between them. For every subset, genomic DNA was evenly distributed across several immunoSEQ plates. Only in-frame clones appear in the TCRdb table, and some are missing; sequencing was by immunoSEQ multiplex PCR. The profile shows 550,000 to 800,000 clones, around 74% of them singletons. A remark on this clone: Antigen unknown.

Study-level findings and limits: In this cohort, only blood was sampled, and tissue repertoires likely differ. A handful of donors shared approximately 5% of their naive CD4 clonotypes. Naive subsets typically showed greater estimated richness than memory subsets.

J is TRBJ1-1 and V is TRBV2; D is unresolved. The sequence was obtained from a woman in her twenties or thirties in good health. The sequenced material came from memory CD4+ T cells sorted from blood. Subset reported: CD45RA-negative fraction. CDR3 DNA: TGTGCCAGCAGTGTGGGGTTTCAGAACACTGAAGCTTTCTTT. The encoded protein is CASSVGFQNTEAFF.